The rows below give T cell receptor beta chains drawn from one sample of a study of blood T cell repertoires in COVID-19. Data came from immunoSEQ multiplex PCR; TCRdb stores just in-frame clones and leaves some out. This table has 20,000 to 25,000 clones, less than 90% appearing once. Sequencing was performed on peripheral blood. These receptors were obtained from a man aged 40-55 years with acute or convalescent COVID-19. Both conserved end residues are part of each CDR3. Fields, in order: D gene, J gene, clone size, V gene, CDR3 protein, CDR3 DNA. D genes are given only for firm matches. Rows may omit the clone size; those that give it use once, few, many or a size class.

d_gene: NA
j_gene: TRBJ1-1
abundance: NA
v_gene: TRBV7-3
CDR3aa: CASSLMAGAATPNTEAFF
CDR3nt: TGTGCCAGCAGCTTAATGGCGGGGGCGGCAACTCCGAACACTGAAGCTTTCTTT

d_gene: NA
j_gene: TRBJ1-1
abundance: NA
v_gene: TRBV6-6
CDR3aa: CASSAGSGHQGAFF
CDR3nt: TGTGCCAGCAGTGCGGGCAGCGGGCACCAGGGAGCTTTCTTT

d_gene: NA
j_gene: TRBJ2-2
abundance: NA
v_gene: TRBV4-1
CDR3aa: CASSQVQQGEKMKNTGELFF
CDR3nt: TGCGCCAGCAGCCAAGTGCAACAGGGAGAGAAAATGAAGAACACCGGGGAGCTGTTTTTT

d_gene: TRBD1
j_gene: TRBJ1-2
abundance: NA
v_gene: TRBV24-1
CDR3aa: CATSEAGTGFGYTF
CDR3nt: TGTGCCACCAGTGAGGCCGGGACAGGCTTCGGCTACACCTTC

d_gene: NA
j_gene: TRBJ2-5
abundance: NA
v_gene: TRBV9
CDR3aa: CASSAQGHTETQYF
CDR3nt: TGTGCCAGCAGCGCGCAAGGACACACGGAGACCCAGTACTTC

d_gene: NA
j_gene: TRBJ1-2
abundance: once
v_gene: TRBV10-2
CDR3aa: CASSERGTHGYTF
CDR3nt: TGCGCCAGCAGTGAGCGGGGTACCCATGGCTACACCTTC

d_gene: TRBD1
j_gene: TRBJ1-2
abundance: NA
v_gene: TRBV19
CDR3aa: CASSIGQGGSYGYTF
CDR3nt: TGTGCCAGTAGTATCGGACAGGGTGGGAGCTATGGCTACACCTTC

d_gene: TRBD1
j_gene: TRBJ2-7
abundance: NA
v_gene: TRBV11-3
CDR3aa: CASSSGPGQGTYEQYF
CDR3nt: TGTGCCAGCAGCTCAGGACCGGGACAGGGAACCTACGAGCAGTACTTC

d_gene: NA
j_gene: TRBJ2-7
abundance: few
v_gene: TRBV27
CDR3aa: CASSSLYEQYF
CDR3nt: TGTGCCAGCAGTTCCCTATACGAGCAGTACTTC

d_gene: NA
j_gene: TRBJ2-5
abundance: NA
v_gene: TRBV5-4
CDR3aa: CASSLAGVTETQYF
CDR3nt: TGTGCCAGCAGCTTGGCCGGGGTGACGGAGACCCAGTACTTC

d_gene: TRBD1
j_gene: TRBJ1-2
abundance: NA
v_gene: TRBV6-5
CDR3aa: CASSHRQGSDYGYTF
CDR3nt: TGTGCCAGCAGTCATAGACAGGGATCGGACTATGGCTACACCTTC

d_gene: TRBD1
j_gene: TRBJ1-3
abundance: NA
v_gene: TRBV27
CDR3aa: CASRGQGVSGNTIYF
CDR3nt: TGTGCCAGCAGGGGACAGGGGGTCTCTGGAAACACCATATATTTT

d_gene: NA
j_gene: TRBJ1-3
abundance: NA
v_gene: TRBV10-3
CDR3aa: CAISPTGTGNTIYF
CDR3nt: TGTGCCATCAGTCCCACAGGGACTGGAAACACCATATATTTT

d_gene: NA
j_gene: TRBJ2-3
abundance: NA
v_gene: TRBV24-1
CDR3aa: CATSDPDRFSTDTQYF
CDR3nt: TGTGCCACCAGTGACCCCGACAGGTTTAGCACAGATACGCAGTATTTT

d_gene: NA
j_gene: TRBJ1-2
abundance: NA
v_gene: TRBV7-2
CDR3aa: CASSEGHVYGYTF
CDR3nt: TGTGCCAGCAGCGAAGGACACGTCTATGGCTACACCTTC

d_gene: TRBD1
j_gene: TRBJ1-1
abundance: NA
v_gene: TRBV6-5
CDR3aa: CASSQDRANTEAFF
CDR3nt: TGTGCCAGCAGTCAGGACAGGGCGAACACTGAAGCTTTCTTT

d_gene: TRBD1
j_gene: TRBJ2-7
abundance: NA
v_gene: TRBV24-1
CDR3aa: CATSDLVRWTGGGGEASYEQYF
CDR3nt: TGTGCCACCAGTGATTTAGTTCGCTGGACAGGGGGTGGCGGGGAAGCCTCCTACGAGCAGTACTTC

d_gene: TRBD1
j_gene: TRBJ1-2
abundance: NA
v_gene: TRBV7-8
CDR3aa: CASSKSSQGDEGYTF
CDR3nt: TGTGCCAGCAGCAAATCCTCCCAGGGGGACGAAGGCTACACCTTC

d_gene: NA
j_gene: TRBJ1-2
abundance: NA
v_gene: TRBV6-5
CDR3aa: CASSSGGRGYGYTF
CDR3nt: TGTGCCAGCAGTTCAGGTGGACGGGGCTATGGCTACACCTTC

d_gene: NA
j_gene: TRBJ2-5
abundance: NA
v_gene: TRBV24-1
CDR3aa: CATSDPDSPIQTQYF
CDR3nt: TGTGCCACCAGTGACCCTGACAGTCCGATACAGACCCAGTACTTC

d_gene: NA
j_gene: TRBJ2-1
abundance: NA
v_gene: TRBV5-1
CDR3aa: CASSLEQATNPSSRRFF
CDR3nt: TGCGCCAGCAGCTTGGAGCAGGCGACTAATCCCTCTTCCCGCCGGTTCTTC

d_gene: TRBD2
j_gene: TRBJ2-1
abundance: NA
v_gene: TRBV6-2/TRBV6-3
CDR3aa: CASSYSLAGGNEQFF
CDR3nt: TGTGCCAGCAGTTACTCGCTAGCGGGGGGCAATGAGCAGTTCTTC

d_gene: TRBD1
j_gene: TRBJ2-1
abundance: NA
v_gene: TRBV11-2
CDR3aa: CASSAGRDRGRYEQFF
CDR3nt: TGTGCCAGCAGCGCAGGTCGGGACAGGGGGCGGTATGAGCAGTTCTTC

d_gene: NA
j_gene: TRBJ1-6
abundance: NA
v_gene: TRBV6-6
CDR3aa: CASSYSPRRADSPLHF
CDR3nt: TGTGCCAGCAGTTACTCGCCGCGGAGGGCGGATTCACCCCTCCACTTT

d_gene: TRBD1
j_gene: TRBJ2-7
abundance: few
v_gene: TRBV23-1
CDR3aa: CASSLWDRAYEQYF
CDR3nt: TGCGCCAGCAGTCTATGGGACAGAGCCTACGAGCAGTACTTC

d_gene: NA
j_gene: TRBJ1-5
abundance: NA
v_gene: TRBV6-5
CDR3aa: CASRRQALGNQPQHF
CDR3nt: TGTGCCAGCAGACGACAGGCATTAGGCAATCAGCCCCAGCATTTT

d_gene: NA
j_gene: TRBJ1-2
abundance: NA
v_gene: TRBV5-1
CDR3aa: CASSLDATGYGYTF
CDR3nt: TGCGCCAGCAGCTTGGACGCGACAGGATATGGCTACACCTTC

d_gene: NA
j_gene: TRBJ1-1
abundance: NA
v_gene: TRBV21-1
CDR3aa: CASSRDRGVDTEAFF
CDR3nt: TGTGCCAGCAGCCGGGACAGGGGAGTAGACACTGAAGCTTTCTTT

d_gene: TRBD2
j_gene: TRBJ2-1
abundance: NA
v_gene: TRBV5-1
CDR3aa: CASSLLHRDYAYNEQFF
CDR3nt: TGCGCCAGCAGTTTATTACACCGGGACTACGCTTACAATGAGCAGTTCTTC

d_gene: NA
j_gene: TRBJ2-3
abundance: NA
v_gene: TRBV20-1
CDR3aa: CSASTLFTDTQYF
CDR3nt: TGCAGTGCTAGTACACTATTCACAGATACGCAGTATTTT

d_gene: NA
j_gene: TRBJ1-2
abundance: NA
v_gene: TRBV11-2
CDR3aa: CASSLAGAYGYTF
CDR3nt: TGTGCCAGCAGCTTAGCTGGGGCCTATGGCTACACCTTC

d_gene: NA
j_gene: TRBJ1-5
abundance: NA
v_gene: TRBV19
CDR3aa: CASSMPGGIQPQHF
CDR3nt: TGTGCCAGTAGTATGCCGGGAGGGATTCAGCCCCAGCATTTT

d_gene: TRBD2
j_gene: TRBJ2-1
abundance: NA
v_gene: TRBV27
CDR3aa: CASSAPLAGAYNEQFF
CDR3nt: TGTGCCAGCAGTGCCCCTCTAGCGGGAGCTTACAATGAGCAGTTCTTC

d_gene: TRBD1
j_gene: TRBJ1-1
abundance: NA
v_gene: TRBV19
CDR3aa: CASRPGQGARYVEAFF
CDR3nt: TGTGCCAGCCGGCCGGGACAGGGGGCCAGATACGTTGAAGCTTTCTTT

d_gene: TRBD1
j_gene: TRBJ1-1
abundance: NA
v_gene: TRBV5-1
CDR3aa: CASSLDGTGTAFF
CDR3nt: TGCGCCAGCAGCTTGGATGGGACAGGGACGGCTTTCTTT

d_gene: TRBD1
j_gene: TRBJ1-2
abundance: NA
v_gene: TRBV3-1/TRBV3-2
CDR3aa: CASSNRGLSNYGYTF
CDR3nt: TGTGCCAGCAGCAACAGGGGCCTGTCTAACTATGGCTACACCTTC

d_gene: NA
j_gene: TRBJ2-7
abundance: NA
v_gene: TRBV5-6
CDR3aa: CASSFDRQTYEQYF
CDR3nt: TGTGCCAGCAGCTTCGACAGGCAAACCTACGAGCAGTACTTC

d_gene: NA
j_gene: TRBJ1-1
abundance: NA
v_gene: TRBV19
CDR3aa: CASSKGTQNTEAFF
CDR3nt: TGTGCCAGTAGTAAAGGGACACAAAACACTGAAGCTTTCTTT

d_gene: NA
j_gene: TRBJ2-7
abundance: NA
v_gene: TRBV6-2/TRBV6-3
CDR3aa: CASSWTLSYEQYF
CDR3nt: TGTGCCAGCAGTTGGACACTATCCTACGAGCAGTACTTC

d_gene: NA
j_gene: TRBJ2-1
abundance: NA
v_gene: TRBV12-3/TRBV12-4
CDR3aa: CASSLYSEQFF
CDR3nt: TGTGCCAGCAGTTTATATAGTGAGCAGTTCTTC

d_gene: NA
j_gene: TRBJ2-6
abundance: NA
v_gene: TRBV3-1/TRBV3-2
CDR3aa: CASSQLPSGANVLTF
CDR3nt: TGTGCCAGCAGCCAACTCCCCTCTGGGGCCAACGTCCTGACTTTC

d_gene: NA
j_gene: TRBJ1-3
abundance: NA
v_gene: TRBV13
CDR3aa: CASNPRGGNTIYF
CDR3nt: TGTGCCAGCAACCCCCGCGGGGGAAACACCATATATTTT

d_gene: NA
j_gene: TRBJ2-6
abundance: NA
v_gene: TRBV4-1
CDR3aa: CASSQDWSSGANVLTF
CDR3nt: TGCGCCAGCAGCCAAGATTGGAGCTCTGGGGCCAACGTCCTGACTTTC

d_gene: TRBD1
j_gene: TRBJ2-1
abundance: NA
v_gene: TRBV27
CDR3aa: CASSLLGQGGNEQFF
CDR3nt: TGTGCCAGCAGTTTATTAGGACAGGGGGGGAATGAGCAGTTCTTC

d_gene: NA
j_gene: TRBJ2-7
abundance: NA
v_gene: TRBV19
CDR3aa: CASSIGTRGYEQYF
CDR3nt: TGTGCCAGTAGTATTGGGACCCGGGGGTACGAGCAGTACTTC

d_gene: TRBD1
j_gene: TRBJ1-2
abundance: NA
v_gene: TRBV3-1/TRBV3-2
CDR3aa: CASSQGRTGGSGYTF
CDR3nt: TGTGCCAGCAGCCAAGGTCGGACAGGGGGCAGTGGCTACACCTTC

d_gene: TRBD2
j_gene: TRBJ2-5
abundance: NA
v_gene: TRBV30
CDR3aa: CAWSGIAGGGQETQYF
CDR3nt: TGTGCCTGGAGTGGAATAGCGGGGGGTGGCCAAGAGACCCAGTACTTC

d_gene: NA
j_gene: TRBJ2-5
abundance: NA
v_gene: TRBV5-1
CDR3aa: CASSLEWASGETQYF
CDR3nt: TGCGCCAGCAGCTTGGAGTGGGCGAGTGGAGAGACCCAGTACTTC

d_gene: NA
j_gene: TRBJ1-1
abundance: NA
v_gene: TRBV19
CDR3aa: CASSIRVNTEAFF
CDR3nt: TGTGCCAGTAGTATCAGGGTGAACACTGAAGCTTTCTTT

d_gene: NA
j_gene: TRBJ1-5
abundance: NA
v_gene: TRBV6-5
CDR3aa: CASSFLRGEPQHF
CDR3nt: TGTGCCAGCAGTTTCCTCAGGGGAGAGCCCCAGCATTTT

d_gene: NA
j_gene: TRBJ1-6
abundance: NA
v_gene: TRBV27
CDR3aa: CASRNPGSAGNSPLHF
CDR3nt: TGTGCCAGCAGGAACCCCGGGTCCGCGGGCAATTCACCCCTCCACTTT

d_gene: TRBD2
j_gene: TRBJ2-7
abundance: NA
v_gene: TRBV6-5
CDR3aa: CASARLAGESLYF
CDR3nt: TGTGCCAGCGCGAGACTAGCGGGGGAGAGTCTGTACTTC

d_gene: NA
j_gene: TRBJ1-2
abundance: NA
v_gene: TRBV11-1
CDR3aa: CASSFLDSPPGGYTF
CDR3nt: TGTGCCAGCAGCTTTCTGGACAGCCCCCCGGGAGGCTACACCTTC

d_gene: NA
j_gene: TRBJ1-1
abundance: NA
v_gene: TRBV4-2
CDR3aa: CASSQPLAGKTFNTEAFF
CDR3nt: TGTGCCAGCAGCCAACCCCTGGCAGGGAAAACCTTTAACACTGAAGCTTTCTTT